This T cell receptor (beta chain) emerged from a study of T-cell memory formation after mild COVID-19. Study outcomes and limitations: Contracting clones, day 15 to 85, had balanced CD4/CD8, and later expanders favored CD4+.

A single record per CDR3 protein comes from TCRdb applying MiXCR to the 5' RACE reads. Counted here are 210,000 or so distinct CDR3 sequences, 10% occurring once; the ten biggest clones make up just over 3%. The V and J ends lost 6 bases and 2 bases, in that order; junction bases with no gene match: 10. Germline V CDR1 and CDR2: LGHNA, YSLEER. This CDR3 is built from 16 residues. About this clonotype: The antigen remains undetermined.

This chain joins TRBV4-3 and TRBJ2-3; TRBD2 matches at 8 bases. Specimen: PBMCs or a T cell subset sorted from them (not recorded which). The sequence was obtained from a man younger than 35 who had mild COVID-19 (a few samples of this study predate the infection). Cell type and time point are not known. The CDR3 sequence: CASSVVGGGTTDTQYF. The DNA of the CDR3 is TGCGCCAGCAGTGTGGTTGGCGGGGGGACCACAGATACGCAGTATTTT.